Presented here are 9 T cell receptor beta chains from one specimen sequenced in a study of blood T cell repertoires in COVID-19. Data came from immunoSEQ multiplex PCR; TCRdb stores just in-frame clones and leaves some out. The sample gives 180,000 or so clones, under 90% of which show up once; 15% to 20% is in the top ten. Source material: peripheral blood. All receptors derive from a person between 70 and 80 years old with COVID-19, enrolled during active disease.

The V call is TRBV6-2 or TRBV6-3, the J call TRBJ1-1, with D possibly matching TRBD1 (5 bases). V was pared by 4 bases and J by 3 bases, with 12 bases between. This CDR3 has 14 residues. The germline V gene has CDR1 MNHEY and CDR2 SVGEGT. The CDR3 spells CASSSKAGDTEAFF. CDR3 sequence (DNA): TGTGCCAGCAGTTCCAAGGCGGGGGACACTGAAGCTTTCTTT.

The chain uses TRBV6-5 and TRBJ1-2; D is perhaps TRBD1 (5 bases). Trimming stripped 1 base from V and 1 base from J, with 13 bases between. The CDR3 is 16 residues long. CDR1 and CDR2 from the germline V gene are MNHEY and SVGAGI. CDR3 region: CASSYWVTGDNYGYTF. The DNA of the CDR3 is TGTGCCAGCAGTTACTGGGTAACGGGGGATAACTATGGCTACACCTTC.

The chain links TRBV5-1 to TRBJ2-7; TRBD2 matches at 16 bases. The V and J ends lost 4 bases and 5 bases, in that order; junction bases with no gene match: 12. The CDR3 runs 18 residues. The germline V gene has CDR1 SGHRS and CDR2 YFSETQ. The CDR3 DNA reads TGCGCCAGCAGCGGGACCGGGACTAGCGGGAGGGCGATTCACGAGCAGTACTTC. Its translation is CASSGTGTSGRAIHEQYF.

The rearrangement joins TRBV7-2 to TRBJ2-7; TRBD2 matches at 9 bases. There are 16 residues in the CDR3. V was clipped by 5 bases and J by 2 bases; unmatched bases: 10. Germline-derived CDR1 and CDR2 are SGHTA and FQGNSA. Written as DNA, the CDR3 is TGTGCCAGCAGCCCGCGGGGGGCTAGCGGGGCCTACGAGCAGTACTTC. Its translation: CASSPRGASGAYEQYF.

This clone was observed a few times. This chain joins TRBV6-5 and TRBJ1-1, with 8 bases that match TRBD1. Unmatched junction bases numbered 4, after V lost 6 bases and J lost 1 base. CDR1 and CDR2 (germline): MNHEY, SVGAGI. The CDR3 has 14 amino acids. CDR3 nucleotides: TGTGCCAGCAGGCCCGACAGGGGGAACACTGAAGCTTTCTTT. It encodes CASRPDRGNTEAFF.

The CDR3 coding sequence is TGCGCCAGCAGTCGATACGCACGGACTAGCGGGAGTGCCTCTCACGAGCAGTACTTC. Its protein product is CASSRYARTSGSASHEQYF. The gene calls are TRBV10-2 and TRBJ2-7, with 13 bases fitting TRBD2. The CDR3 has 19 amino acids. V was pared by 5 bases and J by 5 bases, with 18 bases of the junction left unmatched. Germline CDR1 is WSHSY and CDR2 is SAAADI.

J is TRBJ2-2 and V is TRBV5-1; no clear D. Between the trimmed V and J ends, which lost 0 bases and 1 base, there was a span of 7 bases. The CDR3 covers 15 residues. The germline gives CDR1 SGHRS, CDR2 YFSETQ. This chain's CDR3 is CASSLGPWNTGELFF. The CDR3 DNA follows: TGCGCCAGCAGCTTGGGTCCCTGGAACACCGGGGAGCTGTTTTTT.

Here the CDR3 reads CASSPLAYSSYEQYF. For the CDR3, the DNA is TGTGCCAGCAGCCCACTAGCGTATAGCTCCTACGAGCAGTACTTC. This chain links TRBV28 with TRBJ2-7, with 7 bases lining up with TRBD2. The length of the CDR3 is 15 residues. Trimming at V came to 6 bases and at J to 0 bases, leaving 8 bases not matched to a gene. CDR1 is MDHEN and CDR2 is SYDVKM in the germline V gene.

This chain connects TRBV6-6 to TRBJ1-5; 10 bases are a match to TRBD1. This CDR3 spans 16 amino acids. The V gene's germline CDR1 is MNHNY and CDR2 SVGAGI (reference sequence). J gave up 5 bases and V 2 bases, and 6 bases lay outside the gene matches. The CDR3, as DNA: TGTGCCAGCAGTTACGTAAGACAGGGGGCGGATCAGCCCCAGCATTTT. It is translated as CASSYVRQGADQPQHF.